This TCR beta chain came from a study of blood T cell repertoires in COVID-19. Repertoires were generated with immunoSEQ multiplex PCR, while TCRdb's copy carries only in-frame clones and drops some. There are about 400,000 clones in the sample; 88% occur only once, and approximately 2.1% lies in the top ten. The CDR3 runs 14 residues. Per the germline V gene, CDR1 is ENHRY and CDR2 is SYGVKD. The ends lost 6 bases at V and 6 bases at J; junction bases unmatched: 6. The receptor was isolated from a middle-aged woman with acute COVID-19. V gene TRBV10-3 combines with J gene TRBJ2-2, with TRBD1 matching over 8 bases. Sequenced input: PBMCs or T cells enriched from blood (not recorded which). This CDR3 reads CAISPTGDPGELFF. CDR3 bases: TGTGCCATCAGCCCGACAGGGGATCCCGGGGAGCTGTTTTTT.